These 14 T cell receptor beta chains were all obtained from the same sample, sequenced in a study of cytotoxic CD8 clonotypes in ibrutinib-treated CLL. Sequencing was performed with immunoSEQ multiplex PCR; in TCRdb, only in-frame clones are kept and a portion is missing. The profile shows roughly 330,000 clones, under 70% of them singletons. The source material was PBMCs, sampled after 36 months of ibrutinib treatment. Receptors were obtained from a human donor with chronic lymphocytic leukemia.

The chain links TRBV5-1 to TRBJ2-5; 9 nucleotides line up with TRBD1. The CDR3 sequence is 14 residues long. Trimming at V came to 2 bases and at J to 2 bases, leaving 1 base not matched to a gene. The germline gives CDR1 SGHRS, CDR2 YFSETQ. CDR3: CASSFDRGQETQYF. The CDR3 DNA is TGCGCCAGCAGCTTCGACAGGGGGCAAGAGACCCAGTACTTC.

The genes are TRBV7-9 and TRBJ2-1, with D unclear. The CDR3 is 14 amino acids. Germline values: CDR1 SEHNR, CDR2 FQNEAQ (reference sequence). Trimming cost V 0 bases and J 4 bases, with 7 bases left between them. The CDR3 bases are TGTGCCAGCAGCTTAGCGAGTCAGTACAATGAGCAGTTCTTC. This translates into CASSLASQYNEQFF.

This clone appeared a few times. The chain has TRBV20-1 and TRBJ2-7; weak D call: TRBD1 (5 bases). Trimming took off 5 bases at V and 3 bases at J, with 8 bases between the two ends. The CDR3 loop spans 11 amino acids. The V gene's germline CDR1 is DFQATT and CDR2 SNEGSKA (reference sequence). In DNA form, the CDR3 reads TGCAGTGCTTCCAGGGACTACGAGCAGTACTTC. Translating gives CSASRDYEQYF.

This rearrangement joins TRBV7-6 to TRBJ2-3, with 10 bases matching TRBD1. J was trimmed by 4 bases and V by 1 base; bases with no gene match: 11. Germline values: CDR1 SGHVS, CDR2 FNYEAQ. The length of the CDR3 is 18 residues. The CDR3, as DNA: TGTGCCAGCAGCTTAGGCCCACGGGAGACAGGGGGCCCAGATACGCAGTATTTT. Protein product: CASSLGPRETGGPDTQYF.

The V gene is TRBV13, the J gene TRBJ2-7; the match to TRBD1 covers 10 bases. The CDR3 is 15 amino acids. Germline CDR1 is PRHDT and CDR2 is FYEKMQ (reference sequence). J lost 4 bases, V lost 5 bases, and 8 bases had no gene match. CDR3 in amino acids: CASSPFPGQGYEQYF. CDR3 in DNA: TGTGCCAGCAGCCCCTTCCCGGGACAGGGGTACGAGCAGTACTTC.

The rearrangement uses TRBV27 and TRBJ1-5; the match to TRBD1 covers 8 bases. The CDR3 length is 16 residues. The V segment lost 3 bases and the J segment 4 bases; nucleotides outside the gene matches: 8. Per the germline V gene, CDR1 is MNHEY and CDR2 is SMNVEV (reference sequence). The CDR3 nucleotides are TGTGCCAGCAGTTTCCCCGACAGGGGAAAAAATCAGCCCCAGCATTTT. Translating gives CASSFPDRGKNQPQHF.

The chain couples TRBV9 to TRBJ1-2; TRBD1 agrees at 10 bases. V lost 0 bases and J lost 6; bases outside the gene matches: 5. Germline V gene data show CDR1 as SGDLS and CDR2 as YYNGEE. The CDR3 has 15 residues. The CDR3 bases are TGTGCCAGCAGCGTAGCGGGACAGGGGATAGATGGCTACACCTTC. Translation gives CASSVAGQGIDGYTF. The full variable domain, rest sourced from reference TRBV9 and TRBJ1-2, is DSGVTQTPKHLITATGQRVTLRCSPRSGDLSVYWYQQSLDQGLQFLIQYYNGEERAKGNILERFSAQQFPDLHSELNLSSLELGDSALYFCASSVAGQGIDGYTFGSGTRLTVV.

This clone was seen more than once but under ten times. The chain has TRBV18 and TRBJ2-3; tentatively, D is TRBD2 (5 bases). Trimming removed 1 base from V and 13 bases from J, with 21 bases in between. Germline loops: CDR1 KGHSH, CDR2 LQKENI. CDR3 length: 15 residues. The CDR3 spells CASSPLLAELWGKYF. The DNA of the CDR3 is TGTGCCAGCTCACCACTGCTAGCTGAGCTCTGGGGAAAGTATTTT.

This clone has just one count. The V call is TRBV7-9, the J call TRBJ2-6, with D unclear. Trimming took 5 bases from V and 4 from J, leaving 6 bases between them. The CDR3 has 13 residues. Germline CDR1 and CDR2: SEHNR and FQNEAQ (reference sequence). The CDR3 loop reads CASSLLGANVLTF. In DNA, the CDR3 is TGTGCCAGCAGCCTACTGGGGGCCAACGTCCTGACTTTC.

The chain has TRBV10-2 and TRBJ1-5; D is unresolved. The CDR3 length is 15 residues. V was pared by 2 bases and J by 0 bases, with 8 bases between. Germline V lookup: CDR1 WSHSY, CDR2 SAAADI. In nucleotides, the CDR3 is TGCGCCAGCAGTGAGATGGGGATTAGCAATCAGCCCCAGCATTTT. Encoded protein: CASSEMGISNQPQHF.

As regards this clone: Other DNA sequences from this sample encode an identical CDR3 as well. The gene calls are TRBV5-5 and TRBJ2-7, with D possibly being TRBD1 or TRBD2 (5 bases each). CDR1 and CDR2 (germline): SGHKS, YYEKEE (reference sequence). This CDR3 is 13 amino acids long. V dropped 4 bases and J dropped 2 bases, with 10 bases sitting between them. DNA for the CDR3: TGTGCCAGCAGCCCAGGGACCGCCTACGAGCAGTACTTC. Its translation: CASSPGTAYEQYF.

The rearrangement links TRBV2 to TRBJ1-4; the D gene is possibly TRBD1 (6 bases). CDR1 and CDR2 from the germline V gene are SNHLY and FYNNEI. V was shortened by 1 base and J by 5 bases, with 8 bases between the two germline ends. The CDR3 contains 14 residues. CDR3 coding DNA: TGTGCCAGCAGTGAAGAGAGGGGGAATGAAAAACTGTTTTTT. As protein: CASSEERGNEKLFF.

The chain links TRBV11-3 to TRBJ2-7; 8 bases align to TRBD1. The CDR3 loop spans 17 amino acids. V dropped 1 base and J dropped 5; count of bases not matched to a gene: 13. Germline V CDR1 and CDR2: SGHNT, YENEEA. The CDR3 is CASSLGSGQGSSNEQYF. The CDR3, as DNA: TGTGCCAGCAGCTTAGGGTCCGGACAGGGAAGTAGCAACGAGCAGTACTTC. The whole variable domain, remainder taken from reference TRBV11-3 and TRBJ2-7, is EAGVVQSPRYKIIEKKQPVAFWCNPISGHNTLYWYLQNLGQGPELLIRYENEEAVDDSQLPKDRFSAERLKGVDSTLKIQPAELGDSAVYLCASSLGSGQGSSNEQYFGPGTRLTVT.

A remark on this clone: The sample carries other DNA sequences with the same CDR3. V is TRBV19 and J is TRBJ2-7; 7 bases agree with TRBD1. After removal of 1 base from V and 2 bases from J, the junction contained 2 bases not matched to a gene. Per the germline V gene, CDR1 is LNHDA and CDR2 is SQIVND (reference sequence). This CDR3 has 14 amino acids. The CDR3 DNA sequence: TGTGCCAGTAGTATAGGGCAGGGGGCCTACGAGCAGTACTTC. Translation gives CASSIGQGAYEQYF.